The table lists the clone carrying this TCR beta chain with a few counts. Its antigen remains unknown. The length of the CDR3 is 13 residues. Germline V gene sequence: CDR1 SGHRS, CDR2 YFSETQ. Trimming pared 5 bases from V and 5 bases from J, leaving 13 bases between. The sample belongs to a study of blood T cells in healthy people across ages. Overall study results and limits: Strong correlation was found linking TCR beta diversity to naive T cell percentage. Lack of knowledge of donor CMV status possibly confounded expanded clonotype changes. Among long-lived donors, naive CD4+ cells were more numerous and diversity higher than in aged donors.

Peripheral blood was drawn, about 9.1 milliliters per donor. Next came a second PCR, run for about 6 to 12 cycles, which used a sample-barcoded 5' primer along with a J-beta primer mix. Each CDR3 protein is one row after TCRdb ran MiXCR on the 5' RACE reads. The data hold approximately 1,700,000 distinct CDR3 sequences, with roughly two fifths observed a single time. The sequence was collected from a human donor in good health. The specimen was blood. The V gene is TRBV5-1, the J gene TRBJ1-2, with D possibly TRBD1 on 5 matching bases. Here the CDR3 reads CASRRLQEYGYTF. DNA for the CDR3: TGCGCCAGCAGACGACTACAGGAATATGGCTACACCTTC. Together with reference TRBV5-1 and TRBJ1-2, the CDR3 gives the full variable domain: KAGVTQTPRYLIKTRGQQVTLSCSPISGHRSVSWYQQTPGQGLQFLFEYFSETQRNKGNFPGRFSGRQFSNSRSEMNVSTLELGDSALYLCASRRLQEYGYTFGSGTRLTVV.